The clone carrying this TCR beta chain was seen at least ten times. Antigen specificity is unknown. Diagnosis was based on clinical symptoms, serum thyroxine, TRAb, thyroid ultrasound and orbital computed tomography. The data were taken from a study of Graves' ophthalmopathy and Graves' hyperthyroidism. About the study: Peripheral blood was collected at initial diagnosis, before any treatment. Findings of the study overall: As the model predicted ophthalmopathy progression, it achieved a sensitivity of 70.59% and a specificity of around 72%.

Beta-chain TCR CDR3 regions were amplified from RNA transcripts. RT-PCR with HTBI primers came first, then second-round multiplex PCR. TCRdb ran MiXCR on the multiplex PCR reads and lists one entry per CDR3 protein. Of 340,000 or so distinct CDR3 sequences listed, roughly 15% are singletons. The CDR3 length is 15 residues. J was trimmed by 5 bases and V by 2 bases; bases with no gene match: 7. Per germline, CDR1 SGHTA and CDR2 FQGNSA. The chain combines TRBV7-2 with TRBJ2-5; the match to TRBD2 covers 8 bases. This TCR was recovered from an adult man with Graves' ophthalmopathy. Material for sequencing was peripheral blood. Here the CDR3 DNA reads TGTGCCAGCAGCTTAAAGGGGCCGGGGGGGGAGACCCAGTACTTC. Translation: CASSLKGPGGETQYF.